These 21 T cell receptor beta chains were all obtained from the same sample, sequenced in a study of shared clonotypes between healthy human individuals. Assay: immunoSEQ multiplex PCR; the TCRdb copy retains only in-frame clones and omits some. The data contain a few million clones, just over 90% of them singletons. Sequences were obtained from naive CD4+ T cells sorted from blood. The sample's subset: CD45RA+ positively selected. The origin of the receptors is a man aged 18 to 29 in good health.

The V gene is TRBV19, the J gene TRBJ2-1; D is unclear. This CDR3 has 14 residues. Looked up from germline, CDR1 is LNHDA and CDR2 is SQIVND (reference sequence). V was shortened by 3 bases and J by 0 bases, with 6 bases between the two germline ends. The CDR3 sequence: CASSMWSSYNEQFF. The DNA of the CDR3 is TGTGCCAGTAGTATGTGGAGCTCCTACAATGAGCAGTTCTTC. Supplemented by reference TRBV19 and TRBJ2-1, the full variable domain reads DGGITQSPKYLFRKEGQNVTLSCEQNLNHDAMYWYRQDPGQGLRLIYYSQIVNDFQKGDIAEGYSVSREKKESFPLTVTSAQKNPTAFYLCASSMWSSYNEQFFGPGTRLTVL.

This chain joins TRBV11-3 and TRBJ1-1; tentative D call: TRBD1 (5 bases). Per the germline V gene, CDR1 is SGHNT and CDR2 is YENEEA. Trimming removed 3 bases from V and 4 bases from J, with 9 bases in between. The CDR3 extends over 13 amino acids. The CDR3 DNA follows: TGTGCCAGCAGCTTCGGGAGGGGCACTGAAGCTTTCTTT. The encoded protein is CASSFGRGTEAFF.

The chain carries TRBV5-4 and TRBJ2-1, with 11 bases lining up with TRBD1. The CDR3 covers 15 residues. Germline V CDR1 and CDR2: SGHNT, YYREEE (reference sequence). With 4 bases clipped from V and 5 bases from J, the junction kept 5 bases outside the gene matches. The DNA of the CDR3 is TGTGCCAGCAGCGTACCGGGACAGGGGGACAATGAGCAGTTCTTC. It translates to CASSVPGQGDNEQFF.

The rearrangement links TRBV10-3 to TRBJ2-2; 7 bases fit TRBD1. V shed 11 bases and J 4 bases; nucleotides not matched to a gene: 7. Germline CDR1 reads ENHRY; CDR2 reads SYGVKD. The CDR3 is 13 residues long. CDR3 region: CASQGDGTGELFF. For the CDR3, the DNA is TGTGCCTCCCAGGGGGATGGCACCGGGGAGCTGTTTTTT.

The chain recombines TRBV7-2 with TRBJ2-7; D may be TRBD1 or TRBD2 (5 bases each). The CDR3 sequence is 15 residues long. The germline CDR1 and CDR2 sequences are SGHTA and FQGNSA. Trimming left V 1 base short and J 2 bases short, with 12 bases between. The CDR3 protein is CASSLGRGRTYEQYF. CDR3 coding DNA: TGTGCCAGCAGCTTAGGTCGGGGCAGGACCTACGAGCAGTACTTC.

The V call is TRBV16, the J call TRBJ1-6; D is uncertain. Per germline, CDR1 KGHSY and CDR2 FQNENV. The CDR3 runs to 16 residues. The V and J ends lost 0 bases and 7 bases respectively, with 13 bases between them. CDR3: CASSQSGPTVNSPLHF. The CDR3 bases are TGTGCCAGCAGCCAATCAGGGCCCACCGTGAATTCACCCCTCCACTTT.

The V gene is TRBV7-6, the J gene TRBJ2-2; D remains unclear. CDR1 and CDR2 from the germline V gene are SGHVS and FNYEAQ. The germline V and J ends were trimmed by 0 bases and 1 base, with 9 bases remaining between them. The length of the CDR3 is 16 residues. CDR3 in DNA: TGTGCCAGCAGCTTAGCAGGACCACTGAACACCGGGGAGCTGTTTTTT. This encodes CASSLAGPLNTGELFF. Drawing the rest from reference TRBV7-6 and TRBJ2-2, the complete variable domain is GAGVSQSPRYKVTKRGQDVALRCDPISGHVSLYWYRQALGQGPEFLTYFNYEAQQDKSGLPNDRFSAERPEGSISTLTIQRTEQRDSAMYRCASSLAGPLNTGELFFGEGSRLTVL.

The genes are TRBV6-1 and TRBJ2-5; no clear D gene. The length of the CDR3 is 14 residues. The V gene lost 1 base and the J gene lost 7 bases, with 13 bases spanning the gap. CDR1 and CDR2 from the germline V gene are MNHNS and SASEGT. CDR3 sequence reads: CASSEGYGLLTQYF. In nucleotides, the CDR3 is TGTGCCAGCAGTGAAGGGTACGGGCTGCTGACCCAGTACTTC.

The V and J genes are TRBV18 and TRBJ2-5; D not certain. Trimming stripped 6 bases from V and 5 bases from J, with 13 bases between. The CDR3 totals 13 residues. The V gene's germline CDR1 is KGHSH and CDR2 LQKENI. Here the CDR3 reads CASSRSQTETQYF. The CDR3 DNA reads as TGTGCCAGCTCCCGGTCGCAGACCGAGACCCAGTACTTC.

The V gene is TRBV5-1, the J gene TRBJ1-1, with D hard to call. V was pared by 4 bases and J by 1 base, with 11 bases between. The CDR3 extends over 14 amino acids. Germline CDR1 reads SGHRS; CDR2 reads YFSETQ. CDR3 protein: CASSTTVTNTEAFF. CDR3 DNA sequence: TGCGCCAGCAGCACAACAGTTACGAACACTGAAGCTTTCTTT.

The V gene is TRBV29-1, the J gene TRBJ2-7; weak D call: TRBD1 (6 bases). This CDR3 is built from 11 residues. The V end was cut by 4 bases, the J end by 7 bases, with 11 bases between. CDR1 and CDR2 from the germline V gene are SQVTM and ANQGSEA. The CDR3 bases are TGCAGCGTTGTAAACAGGGAGGAGCAGTACTTC. Residues: CSVVNREEQYF.

J is TRBJ2-1 and V is TRBV27; TRBD2 matches 8 bases. Trimming at V came to 4 bases and at J to 6 bases, leaving 5 bases not matched to a gene. CDR3 size: 14 residues. The germline V gene has CDR1 MNHEY and CDR2 SMNVEV (reference sequence). The CDR3 sequence: CASSSRGGPNEQFF. CDR3 coding DNA: TGTGCCAGCAGTTCTCGCGGGGGGCCCAATGAGCAGTTCTTC.

V gene TRBV5-1 combines with J gene TRBJ2-1; D might be TRBD1 (5 bases). The germline gives CDR1 SGHRS, CDR2 YFSETQ. This CDR3 has 13 residues. The V and J ends lost 7 bases and 5 bases respectively, with 13 bases between them. CDR3 residues: CASVGQHNNEQFF. CDR3 DNA: TGCGCCAGCGTCGGACAACATAACAATGAGCAGTTCTTC.

The chain recombines TRBV5-1 with TRBJ2-2; perhaps TRBD1 as D (5 bases). CDR1 is SGHRS and CDR2 is YFSETQ in the germline V gene. CDR3 length equals 16 residues. V gave up 1 base and J gave up 0 bases, with 10 bases separating them. The CDR3 loop is CASSLRSGSNTGELFF. CDR3 nucleotide sequence: TGCGCCAGCAGCTTGCGGTCAGGGTCGAACACCGGGGAGCTGTTTTTT.

The CDR3 DNA follows: TGTGCCAGCAGTGAAGCGGACAGGGTAGGTGGCTACACCTTC. Protein: CASSEADRVGGYTF. V is TRBV6-1 and J is TRBJ1-2, with 8 nucleotides matching TRBD1. CDR3 length: 14 amino acids. Looked up from germline, CDR1 is MNHNS and CDR2 is SASEGT. With V trimmed by 0 bases and J by 7 bases, 4 bases remained unmatched.

This clone has only one observation. The junction does not match germline at one end; this may be a read error. This chain joins TRBV7-7 and TRBJ1-5; no clear D. The CDR3 sequence is 14 residues long. The germline V gene has CDR1 SSHAT and CDR2 FNYEAQ (reference sequence). The DNA for the CDR3 is TGTGCTAGCAGCTTAGTTTATAGCAATCAGCCCCAGCATTTT. This translates into CASSLVYSNQPQHF. Filled out from reference TRBV7-7 and TRBJ1-5, the complete variable domain reads GAGVSQSPRYKVTKRGQDVTLRCDPISSHATLYWYQQALGQGPEFLTYFNYEAQPDKSGLPSDRFSAERPEGSISTLTIQRTEQRDSAMYRCASSLVYSNQPQHFGDGTRLSIL.

The chain uses TRBV6-5 and TRBJ1-2; the match to TRBD1 covers 7 bases. The germline V gene has CDR1 MNHEY and CDR2 SVGAGI. CDR3 length equals 13 residues. J was trimmed by 5 bases and V by 4 bases; bases with no gene match: 4. The CDR3 bases are TGTGCCAGCAGTTTTGCACAGGGGTATGGCTACACCTTC. Its protein is CASSFAQGYGYTF.

The chain couples TRBV5-1 to TRBJ2-2; D not resolved. Trimming removed 0 bases at V and 3 bases at J, with 6 bases between. Germline lookup yields CDR1 SGHRS and CDR2 YFSETQ. CDR3 size: 14 residues. CDR3 DNA: TGCGCCAGCAGCTTGGACGGGCACACCGGGGAGCTGTTTTTT. This translates into CASSLDGHTGELFF.

This clone was recorded only once. The rearrangement links TRBV4-3 to TRBJ2-3, with TRBD1 identical over 8 bases. The V gene's germline CDR1 is LGHNA and CDR2 YSLEER. The V segment lost 6 bases and the J segment 2 bases; nucleotides outside the gene matches: 10. This CDR3 has 16 residues. This CDR3 reads CASSQTGTGFTDTQYF. The CDR3 bases are TGCGCCAGCAGTCAAACCGGGACAGGATTCACAGATACGCAGTATTTT.

The V and J genes are TRBV7-9 and TRBJ2-1; D unclear. Germline assignment: CDR1 SEHNR and CDR2 FQNEAQ (reference sequence). V was clipped by 5 bases and J by 9 bases, with 8 bases between them. The length of the CDR3 is 11 residues. The DNA of the CDR3 is TGTGCCAGCAGCCTAAGAGTTGAGCAGTTCTTC. Translation gives CASSLRVEQFF.

The chain carries TRBV6-5 and TRBJ1-1; D possibly corresponds to TRBD1 (5 bases). This CDR3 comprises 15 residues. Germline V gives CDR1 MNHEY, CDR2 SVGAGI. V lost 2 bases to trimming and J lost 1 base, with 11 bases between them. The CDR3 loop reads CASSYGGRANTEAFF. CDR3 nucleotide sequence: TGTGCCAGCAGTTACGGCGGCAGGGCGAACACTGAAGCTTTCTTT.